The 22 T cell receptor beta chains below were found in one sample sequenced in a study of T-cell reconstitution after alpha-beta-depleted transplantation in children. This sample's TCRbeta library carried unique molecular identifier barcodes. TCRdb re-analysed the PCR reads in MiXCR, keeping a single row per CDR3 protein. The sample includes approximately 350,000 distinct CDR3 sequences, around 10% of them seen just once. Sample: PBMCs from the stem cell graft donor, taken from the stem cell graft. All receptors come from a human donor who donated a stem cell graft to a child with acute lymphoblastic leukemia.

J is TRBJ1-6 and V is TRBV12-3 or TRBV12-4, with 8 bases that match TRBD1. V gave up 3 bases and J gave up 13 bases; unmatched junction bases: 5. This CDR3 has 13 residues. The CDR3 DNA reads as TGTGCCAGCAGTTTCGGACAGGGTCTTCCCCTCCACTTT. The encoded protein is CASSFGQGLPLHF.

This clonotype was detected only a few times. The genes are TRBV7-3 and TRBJ2-7; D is possibly TRBD2 (6 bases). The CDR3 is 15 residues long. Germline V gene lookup returns CDR1 SGHTA and CDR2 FQGTGA. V was cut by 3 bases and J by 0 bases, with 12 bases left in between. Here the CDR3 DNA reads TGTGCCAGCAGCTTGGGAGGTTTAAGCTCCTACGAGCAGTACTTC. Its translation is CASSLGGLSSYEQYF.

This clonotype was counted ten times or more. For the CDR3, the DNA is TGTGCCAGCAGTGAACAGGCGGGAGGGCTCACAGATACGCAGTATTTT. Amino acid sequence: CASSEQAGGLTDTQYF. The chain uses TRBV25-1 and TRBJ2-3, with 9 bases identical to TRBD2. This CDR3 region has 16 residues. The junction had 5 bases not matched to a gene; V was cut back by 2 bases and J by 2 bases. Germline CDR1 and CDR2: MGHDK and SYGVNS.

The chain carries TRBV6-2 or TRBV6-3 and TRBJ2-1; D uncertain. From germline, CDR1 is MNHEY and CDR2 SVGEGT. This CDR3 has 11 residues. Deletions cut 10 bases from V and 7 bases from J, with 11 bases between. The CDR3 region is CATTLGNEQFF. CDR3 sequence (DNA): TGTGCCACCACCCTGGGAAATGAGCAGTTCTTC.

This clonotype has a handful of counts. This chain joins TRBV4-3 and TRBJ1-5; 7 bases map to TRBD1. The CDR3 loop spans 15 amino acids. Germline lookup yields CDR1 LGHNA and CDR2 YSLEER. Germline trimming cut 1 base from V and 7 bases from J; bases unmatched to any gene: 7. CDR3 sequence (DNA): TGCGCCAGCAGCCAAGGACAGGGAGGAGGGCAGCCCCAGCATTTT. It is translated as CASSQGQGGGQPQHF.

In its sample, this clonotype was seen a few times. This chain links TRBV5-1 with TRBJ1-1; D unclear. V was clipped by 0 bases and J by 1 base, with 7 bases between them. The V gene's germline CDR1 is SGHRS and CDR2 YFSETQ. This CDR3 comprises 14 residues. CDR3 sequence: CASSLDEGNTEAFF. The CDR3 bases are TGCGCCAGCAGCTTGGACGAGGGGAACACTGAAGCTTTCTTT.

The gene calls are TRBV24-1 and TRBJ2-3, with 8 bases aligning to TRBD1. Losses at the gene ends were 4 bases for V and 3 bases for J; bases not matched to a gene: 2. The CDR3 runs 14 residues. CDR1 and CDR2 (germline): KGHDR, SFDVKD. CDR3 nucleotides: TGTGCCACCAGTGACTACAGGGGGACAGATACGCAGTATTTT. Translated: CATSDYRGTDTQYF.

The V call is TRBV7-9, the J call TRBJ2-5; possibly TRBD2 for D (6 bases). V was pared by 5 bases and J by 13 bases, with 20 bases between. The germline gives CDR1 SEHNR, CDR2 FQNEAQ (reference sequence). This CDR3 contains 13 residues. The CDR3 DNA reads as TGTGCCAGCAGCGCCCGACTGGCGGGAATTTGGTACTTC. Its protein product is CASSARLAGIWYF.

This clonotype was seen repeatedly, ten times or more. Here the CDR3 DNA reads TGTGCCAGCAGTCGGACTAGCGGGATGGGTAGCACAGATACGCAGTATTTT. It translates to CASSRTSGMGSTDTQYF. The chain employs TRBV6-2 or TRBV6-3 and TRBJ2-3; the match to TRBD2 covers 12 bases. The V and J ends lost 5 bases and 0 bases, in that order; junction bases with no gene match: 6. From germline, CDR1 is MNHEY and CDR2 SVGEGT. CDR3 length: 17 amino acids.

This clonotype came up a few times. The chain couples TRBV7-6 to TRBJ2-1, with TRBD1 matching over 9 bases. The germline V gene has CDR1 SGHVS and CDR2 FNYEAQ. The CDR3 length is 14 residues. After removal of 2 bases from V and 9 bases from J, the junction contained 5 bases not matched to a gene. Written as DNA, the CDR3 is TGTGCCAGCAGCTTACAGGACAGGGGTGGTGAGCAGTTCTTC. As protein: CASSLQDRGGEQFF.

In this sample, this clonotype turned up a few times. The chain is built from TRBV20-1 and TRBJ2-5; D uncertain. CDR3 length: 15 amino acids. V lost 6 bases and J 2 bases, leaving 19 bases between the germline ends. Germline-derived CDR1 and CDR2 are DFQATT and SNEGSKA (reference sequence). The CDR3 here is CSATPSSARQETQYF. The CDR3 nucleotides read TGCAGTGCCACCCCAAGCAGCGCACGACAAGAGACCCAGTACTTC.

The CDR3 loop is CASSYEDYEQYF. The CDR3 DNA is TGTGCCAGCAGTTATGAGGACTACGAGCAGTACTTC. V usage is TRBV28 and J usage is TRBJ2-7; no clear D gene. Trimming took 4 bases from V and 3 from J, leaving 7 bases between them. This CDR3 is 12 amino acids long. Germline V gene sequence: CDR1 MDHEN, CDR2 SYDVKM.

The chain is built from TRBV5-1 and TRBJ2-1; TRBD2 aligns across 10 bases. This CDR3 is 15 amino acids long. Germline CDR1 and CDR2: SGHRS and YFSETQ. V shed 0 bases, J shed 7 bases, and the junction held 4 bases outside the gene matches. The chain's CDR3 is CASSLVVAGGNEQFF. The CDR3 DNA is TGCGCCAGCAGCTTGGTGGTAGCGGGAGGAAATGAGCAGTTCTTC.

The table lists this clonotype with a few counts. The chain uses TRBV12-3 or TRBV12-4 and TRBJ2-1, with D perhaps matching TRBD1 or TRBD2 (5 bases each). Deletions cut 5 bases from V and 2 bases from J, with 13 bases between. This CDR3 comprises 15 residues. The CDR3 region is CASSELVGPYNEQFF. The CDR3, as DNA: TGTGCCAGCAGTGAACTAGTGGGGCCCTACAATGAGCAGTTCTTC.

The chain couples TRBV30 to TRBJ2-7; D gene uncertain. CDR3 length: 12 residues. The germline V gene has CDR1 GTSNPN and CDR2 SVGIG (reference sequence). Trimming left V 0 bases short and J 3 bases short, with 6 bases between. The chain's CDR3 is CAWSVWSYEQYF. The CDR3 coding sequence is TGTGCCTGGAGTGTTTGGAGCTACGAGCAGTACTTC. Full variable domain (rest looked up from reference TRBV30 and TRBJ2-7): SQTIHQWPATLVQPVGSPLSLECTVEGTSNPNLYWYRQAAGRGLQLLFYSVGIGQISSEVPQNLSASRPQDRQFILSSKKLLLSDSGFYLCAWSVWSYEQYFGPGTRLTVT.

This clonotype was seen many times. This sequence joins TRBV9 and TRBJ2-3; D remains unclear. Germline V gives CDR1 SGDLS, CDR2 YYNGEE. The CDR3 is made up of 15 amino acids. V lost 0 bases and J lost 1, with 9 bases in between. In DNA, the CDR3 is TGTGCCAGCAGCGTAGTGGGCTCCCGCACAGATACGCAGTATTTT. It yields the protein CASSVVGSRTDTQYF. Full variable domain (rest looked up from reference TRBV9 and TRBJ2-3): DSGVTQTPKHLITATGQRVTLRCSPRSGDLSVYWYQQSLDQGLQFLIQYYNGEERAKGNILERFSAQQFPDLHSELNLSSLELGDSALYFCASSVVGSRTDTQYFGPGTRLTVL.

In this sample, this clonotype turned up a few times. The chain couples TRBV7-2 to TRBJ1-1; D possibly corresponds to TRBD1 (5 bases). Per germline, CDR1 SGHTA and CDR2 FQGNSA. The CDR3 length is 15 residues. Trimming pared 6 bases from V and 0 bases from J, leaving 14 bases between. The CDR3 bases are TGTGCCAGCAGTGACAGATTGATAATGAACACTGAAGCTTTCTTT. It encodes CASSDRLIMNTEAFF.

The rearrangement links TRBV5-1 to TRBJ2-7; 9 nucleotides match TRBD1. Germline V gene lookup returns CDR1 SGHRS and CDR2 YFSETQ. Germline trimming cut 7 bases from V and 5 bases from J; bases unmatched to any gene: 13. The CDR3 contains 15 residues. The CDR3 is CASSPGDRDSNEQYF. The CDR3 region has the DNA TGCGCCAGCTCACCCGGGGACAGGGACAGTAACGAGCAGTACTTC.

At least ten counts were recorded for this clonotype. V and J are TRBV7-2 and TRBJ2-1; 7 nucleotides line up with TRBD2. The length of the CDR3 is 15 residues. The germline V gene has CDR1 SGHTA and CDR2 FQGNSA. The ends lost 1 base at V and 7 bases at J; junction bases unmatched: 7. CDR3 nucleotides: TGTGCCAGCAGCTTAGTCGGAGGACTAGGGAATGAGCAGTTCTTC. Its translation: CASSLVGGLGNEQFF.

This clonotype has ten or more counts. The chain is built from TRBV11-2 and TRBJ2-1; TRBD2 matches at 8 bases. J gave up 9 bases and V 0 bases, and 10 bases lay outside the gene matches. CDR3 length: 16 amino acids. Germline CDR1 and CDR2: SGHAT and FQNNGV. In DNA, the CDR3 is TGTGCCAGCAGCTTAGATTTCGGGGGGGGCGGGAGTGAGCAGTTCTTC. Its protein product is CASSLDFGGGGSEQFF.

This clonotype was seen just once. The junction and the germline gene differ at one end; a read error may be behind it. V gene TRBV5-1 combines with J gene TRBJ2-1; 8 nucleotides align to TRBD2. CDR3 length: 15 amino acids. CDR1 is SGHRS, CDR2 YFSETQ, per germline. The CDR3 loop is CAMSLDAGGPYEQFF. DNA for the CDR3: TGTGCCATGAGCTTGGATGCGGGAGGTCCGTATGAGCAGTTCTTC.

This clonotype has more than one count but fewer than ten. The V and J genes are TRBV5-1 and TRBJ2-3, with TRBD2 identical over 13 bases. Trimming took 4 bases from V and 4 from J; bases not matched to a gene: 6. The CDR3 runs 16 residues. CDR1 is SGHRS and CDR2 is YFSETQ in the germline V gene. The CDR3, as DNA: TGCGCCAGCAGCCCGGGACTAGCGGGGTACTCAGATACGCAGTATTTT. This codes for CASSPGLAGYSDTQYF. The full variable domain, completed using reference TRBV5-1 and TRBJ2-3, is KAGVTQTPRYLIKTRGQQVTLSCSPISGHRSVSWYQQTPGQGLQFLFEYFSETQRNKGNFPGRFSGRQFSNSRSEMNVSTLELGDSALYLCASSPGLAGYSDTQYFGPGTRLTVL.